These 28 T cell receptor beta chains share one sample of origin, sequenced in a study of blood T cell repertoires in COVID-19. TCRdb's copy holds only in-frame clones and misses some; the assay was immunoSEQ multiplex PCR. The sample shows roughly 390,000 clones, about 89% of them seen only once. The specimen was peripheral blood. The receptor set was obtained from a woman in her twenties or thirties with COVID-19, enrolled during active disease.

The CDR3, as DNA: TGTGCCAGCAGCAGGCTAGCTGGCACCGGGGAGCTGTTTTTT. It yields the protein CASSRLAGTGELFF. The chain couples TRBV9 to TRBJ2-2; D is perhaps TRBD2 (5 bases). The V gene lost 4 bases and the J gene lost 4 bases, with 11 bases spanning the gap. Germline V gene sequence: CDR1 SGDLS, CDR2 YYNGEE. The CDR3 extends over 14 amino acids.

The chain is built from TRBV2 and TRBJ1-2; D is undetermined. V was shortened by 5 bases and J by 1 base, with 5 bases between the two germline ends. This CDR3 is built from 12 residues. The germline CDR1 and CDR2 sequences are SNHLY and FYNNEI. In nucleotides, the CDR3 is TGTGCCAGCAGTCCCTTTAACTATGGCTACACCTTC. Its translation: CASSPFNYGYTF. Combining the CDR3 with reference TRBV2 and TRBJ1-2 gives the whole variable domain EPEVTQTPSHQVTQMGQEVILRCVPISNHLYFYWYRQILGQKVEFLVSFYNNEISEKSEIFDDQFSVERPDGSNFTLKIRSTKLEDSAMYFCASSPFNYGYTFGSGTRLTVV.

This clone appeared a single time. The V and J genes are TRBV2 and TRBJ2-3; 10 bases line up with TRBD1. J gave up 6 bases and V 6 bases, and 9 bases lay outside the gene matches. The germline CDR1 and CDR2 sequences are SNHLY and FYNNEI. The CDR3 spans 15 residues. CDR3 nucleotide sequence: TGTGCCAGCAGCGGGGACAGGGGAGCCTGGGATACGCAGTATTTT. Its protein product is CASSGDRGAWDTQYF.

This chain connects TRBV19 to TRBJ1-4; tentatively, D is TRBD1 (6 bases). The CDR3 loop spans 18 amino acids. V was shortened by 5 bases and J by 3 bases, with 22 bases between the two germline ends. From germline, CDR1 is LNHDA and CDR2 SQIVND (reference sequence). The CDR3 spells CASSFGSTSAGANEKLFF. The CDR3 DNA reads as TGTGCCAGTAGTTTCGGATCCACTAGCGCAGGGGCTAATGAAAAACTGTTTTTT.

The V and J genes are TRBV28 and TRBJ1-1; 7 bases fit TRBD1. Trimming cost V 8 bases and J 5 bases; bases outside gene matches: 5. This CDR3 spans 12 amino acids. Germline CDR1 reads MDHEN; CDR2 reads SYDVKM. CDR3 DNA: TGTGCCAGCTCGACAGGGACAACTGAAGCTTTCTTT. Protein product: CASSTGTTEAFF. Full variable domain (outside the CDR3, taken from reference TRBV28 and TRBJ1-1): DVKVTQSSRYLVKRTGEKVFLECVQDMDHENMFWYRQDPGLGLRLIYFSYDVKMKEKGDIPEGYSVSREKKERFSLILESASTNQTSMYLCASSTGTTEAFFGQGTRLTVV.

This sequence joins TRBV6-5 and TRBJ1-5; 7 bases fit TRBD1. The V gene's germline CDR1 is MNHEY and CDR2 SVGAGI. This CDR3 is built from 14 residues. J lost 7 bases, V lost 5 bases, and 8 bases had no gene match. The CDR3 loop reads CASSRDRAGQPQHF. For the CDR3, the DNA is TGTGCCAGCAGTCGCGACAGGGCGGGACAGCCCCAGCATTTT.

The gene calls are TRBV20-1 and TRBJ2-1; D gene uncertain. The germline V and J ends were trimmed by 3 bases and 9 bases, with 15 bases remaining between them. This CDR3 spans 13 amino acids. The V gene's germline CDR1 is DFQATT and CDR2 SNEGSKA (reference sequence). The CDR3 DNA is TGCAGTGCTAGTACCCTAGTCTACGGTGAGCAGTTCTTC. Protein sequence: CSASTLVYGEQFF.

The chain has TRBV5-8 and TRBJ1-6; TRBD1 aligns across 7 bases. CDR3 length: 14 amino acids. CDR1 and CDR2 from the germline V gene are SGHTS and YDEGEE. Losses at the gene ends were 4 bases for V and 6 bases for J; bases not matched to a gene: 4. The CDR3 coding sequence is TGTGCCAGCAGCATTTACAGGGGTAATTCACCCCTCCACTTT. Translated: CASSIYRGNSPLHF.

CDR3 loop: CATKGRGSHEQFF. The CDR3 region has the DNA TGTGCCACCAAGGGTAGGGGTTCGCATGAGCAGTTCTTC. The V gene is TRBV10-3, the J gene TRBJ2-1, with D perhaps matching TRBD1 (5 bases). The CDR3 contains 13 residues. V was shortened by 10 bases and J by 8 bases, with 18 bases between the two germline ends. Germline CDR1 ENHRY, CDR2 SYGVKD.

This chain uses TRBV7-2 with TRBJ2-3; D perhaps matches TRBD2 (5 bases). Per the germline V gene, CDR1 is SGHTA and CDR2 is FQGNSA. This CDR3 has 14 amino acids. Trimming stripped 6 bases from V and 0 bases from J, with 10 bases between. CDR3 in amino acids: CASRRSGSTDTQYF. The CDR3 nucleotides are TGTGCCAGCAGACGCAGCGGTAGCACAGATACGCAGTATTTT.

This clone was seen only a few times. This chain uses TRBV6-1 with TRBJ2-7; D remains ambiguous. The CDR3 spans 14 residues. The germline V and J ends were trimmed by 3 bases and 2 bases, with 11 bases remaining between them. CDR1 is MNHNS, CDR2 SASEGT, per germline. The CDR3 loop is CASSDAGFTYEQYF. The CDR3 bases are TGTGCCAGCAGTGACGCAGGATTCACCTACGAGCAGTACTTC.

This clone occurred a few times. The chain employs TRBV9 and TRBJ2-7; D might be TRBD1 (7 bases). V was trimmed by 5 bases and J by 5 bases, leaving 20 bases between them. The CDR3 covers 15 residues. CDR1 is SGDLS, CDR2 YYNGEE, per germline. CDR3 nucleotides: TGTGCCAGCAGAGCAGGGGGACTTCTTTGTCACGAGCAGTACTTC. Translating it yields CASRAGGLLCHEQYF.

The chain combines TRBV9 with TRBJ2-5; D perhaps matches TRBD1 (5 bases). Trimming took off 2 bases at V and 4 bases at J, with 12 bases between the two ends. Per the germline V gene, CDR1 is SGDLS and CDR2 is YYNGEE. The CDR3 is 14 residues long. The CDR3 loop is CASSVDSLSETQYF. DNA of the CDR3: TGTGCCAGCAGCGTCGACAGTCTATCAGAGACCCAGTACTTC.

V and J are TRBV5-1 and TRBJ2-3, with D possibly being TRBD1 (6 bases). Germline CDR1 and CDR2: SGHRS and YFSETQ. There are 15 residues in the CDR3. V lost 5 bases, J lost 0 bases, and 13 bases lay in between. The CDR3 DNA sequence: TGCGCCAGCAGGAAGGAAGGGGGTAGCACAGATACGCAGTATTTT. It encodes CASRKEGGSTDTQYF. Full variable domain (rest looked up from reference TRBV5-1 and TRBJ2-3): KAGVTQTPRYLIKTRGQQVTLSCSPISGHRSVSWYQQTPGQGLQFLFEYFSETQRNKGNFPGRFSGRQFSNSRSEMNVSTLELGDSALYLCASRKEGGSTDTQYFGPGTRLTVL.

The rearrangement uses TRBV5-6 and TRBJ2-6, with TRBD2 as a possible D gene (6 bases). V lost 5 bases to trimming and J lost 0 bases, with 12 bases between them. From germline, CDR1 is SGHDT and CDR2 YYEEEE. This CDR3 has 16 residues. The DNA of the CDR3 is TGTGCCAGCAGTCTGGGAGGATACTCTGGGGCCAACGTCCTGACTTTC. Translation gives CASSLGGYSGANVLTF. The entire variable domain, with the rest obtained from reference TRBV5-6 and TRBJ2-6, is as follows: DAGVTQSPTHLIKTRGQQVTLRCSPKSGHDTVSWYQQALGQGPQFIFQYYEEEERQRGNFPDRFSGHQFPNYSSELNVNALLLGDSALYLCASSLGGYSGANVLTFGAGSRLTVL.

The chain has TRBV15 and TRBJ2-1; D gene unclear. Germline V gene lookup returns CDR1 LNHNV and CDR2 YYDKDF (reference sequence). The CDR3 is 14 residues long. V gave up 5 bases and J gave up 0 bases, with 8 bases separating them. The CDR3 protein is CATSFGGSYNEQFF. CDR3 coding DNA: TGTGCCACCAGCTTCGGCGGCTCCTACAATGAGCAGTTCTTC.

The chain is built from TRBV2 and TRBJ2-7; tentatively, D is TRBD2 (5 bases). The CDR3 is 16 residues long. CDR1 is SNHLY and CDR2 is FYNNEI in the germline V gene. Trimming took 8 bases from V and 0 from J, leaving 20 bases between them. Here the CDR3 DNA reads TGTGCCAGCTTGGCAGCGGCTACATGGAGCTCCTACGAGCAGTACTTC. It specifies CASLAAATWSSYEQYF.

This chain links TRBV2 with TRBJ1-2, with D unresolved. Per the germline V gene, CDR1 is SNHLY and CDR2 is FYNNEI. This CDR3 contains 12 residues. The V and J ends lost 7 bases and 8 bases respectively, with 14 bases between them. CDR3 sequence (DNA): TGTGCCAGCACCCAAGAGCGTTGGGGCTACACCTTC. Residues: CASTQERWGYTF.

The rearrangement links TRBV19 to TRBJ2-5; D possibly corresponds to TRBD1 (6 bases). Germline CDR1 LNHDA, CDR2 SQIVND (reference sequence). The CDR3 consists of 12 residues. Trimming left V 7 bases short and J 2 bases short, with 8 bases between. This chain's CDR3 is CASTGQQETQYF. The CDR3 DNA is TGTGCCAGTACCGGACAGCAAGAGACCCAGTACTTC.

The rearrangement uses TRBV4-1 and TRBJ2-7, with D possibly TRBD1 on 5 matching bases. Trimming pared 3 bases from V and 2 bases from J, leaving 14 bases between. The CDR3 runs 15 residues. The germline gives CDR1 MGHRA, CDR2 YSYEKL. CDR3 sequence reads: CASSHWAGKAYEQYF. CDR3 bases: TGCGCCAGCAGCCACTGGGCAGGGAAGGCCTACGAGCAGTACTTC.

This chain uses TRBV5-1 with TRBJ2-2; 10 bases align to TRBD2. Germline CDR1 and CDR2: SGHRS and YFSETQ. With 9 bases clipped from V and 6 bases from J, the junction kept 5 bases outside the gene matches. The CDR3 spans 13 residues. CDR3 nucleotide sequence: TGCGCCACAGGGACTAGCGTCGCCGGGGAGCTGTTTTTT. Its protein is CATGTSVAGELFF.

The chain is built from TRBV5-6 and TRBJ1-2, with 9 bases that match TRBD1. Germline V lookup: CDR1 SGHDT, CDR2 YYEEEE. The V gene end was trimmed by 6 bases and the J gene end by 5 bases; junction bases not matched to a gene: 8. CDR3 length: 14 residues. The CDR3 sequence is CASTRTGVLYGYTF. CDR3 DNA: TGTGCCAGCACAAGGACAGGGGTTTTGTATGGCTACACCTTC.

The chain links TRBV5-4 to TRBJ2-7; tentatively, D is TRBD2 (5 bases). The germline gives CDR1 SGHNT, CDR2 YYREEE (reference sequence). The germline V and J ends were trimmed by 0 bases and 0 bases, with 7 bases remaining between them. The CDR3 contains 14 residues. CDR3 region: CASSLVGNSYEQYF. The CDR3 nucleotides read TGTGCCAGCAGCTTGGTCGGGAACTCCTACGAGCAGTACTTC. Full variable domain (missing parts from reference TRBV5-4 and TRBJ2-7): ETGVTQSPTHLIKTRGQQVTLRCSSQSGHNTVSWYQQALGQGPQFIFQYYREEENGRGNFPPRFSGLQFPNYSSELNVNALELDDSALYLCASSLVGNSYEQYFGPGTRLTVT.

The gene calls are TRBV19 and TRBJ2-7; D is unclear. The CDR3 covers 13 residues. The germline V gene has CDR1 LNHDA and CDR2 SQIVND (reference sequence). Trimming removed 7 bases from V and 0 bases from J, with 10 bases in between. In DNA form, the CDR3 reads TGTGCCAGTATGAGCAGGCACTCCTACGAGCAGTACTTC. It is translated as CASMSRHSYEQYF.

This rearrangement joins TRBV2 to TRBJ2-6, with no clear D. This CDR3 region has 15 residues. V was cut by 3 bases and J by 1 base, with 7 bases left in between. Looked up from germline, CDR1 is SNHLY and CDR2 is FYNNEI. CDR3 protein: CASSERESGANVLTF. CDR3 bases: TGTGCCAGCAGTGAGAGAGAATCTGGGGCCAACGTCCTGACTTTC.

The chain uses TRBV27 and TRBJ2-7; possible D gene TRBD2, 5 bases. Trimming took off 0 bases at V and 2 bases at J, with 8 bases between the two ends. The CDR3 consists of 14 residues. The germline V gene encodes CDR1 MNHEY and CDR2 SMNVEV (reference sequence). The CDR3 DNA reads as TGTGCCAGCAGTTTATCGAAAGCGGCCTACGAGCAGTACTTC. Residues: CASSLSKAAYEQYF.

The chain recombines TRBV11-2 with TRBJ2-2; possibly TRBD2 for D (5 bases). Germline values: CDR1 SGHAT, CDR2 FQNNGV. The CDR3 extends over 16 amino acids. Between the trimmed V and J ends, which lost 5 bases and 6 bases, there was a span of 19 bases. The DNA for the CDR3 is TGTGCCAGCAGCCCGCGGACTTCCCTCCCGGCCGGGGAGCTGTTTTTT. Translated, it gives CASSPRTSLPAGELFF.

The CDR3 here is CASSLGVGVEKLFF. CDR3 coding DNA: TGTGCCAGCAGCTTAGGGGTAGGGGTGGAAAAACTGTTTTTT. This chain uses TRBV7-9 with TRBJ1-4, with D possibly TRBD1 on 5 matching bases. The V gene's germline CDR1 is SEHNR and CDR2 FQNEAQ (reference sequence). V dropped 1 base and J dropped 8 bases, with 11 bases sitting between them. CDR3 length: 14 residues.